This section outlines one T cell receptor (beta chain) sequence together with its context. Its matching antigen is unknown. With V trimmed by 0 bases and J by 5 bases, 15 bases remained unmatched. CDR3 size: 18 residues. Measured with immunoSEQ multiplex PCR; TCRdb has only the in-frame clones, and not every one. The sample carries 400,000 to 600,000 clones, 90% to 97% recorded once. The data were obtained in a study of shared clonotypes between healthy human individuals. Notes on the study in general: The naive CD4 repertoires of a few donors were compared, and approximately 5.3% of clonotypes were shared.

This receptor was obtained from a woman aged 30 to 39 in good health. Material for sequencing was naive CD4+ T cells sorted from blood. Subset noted: CD45RA+ positively selected. V gene TRBV23-1 combines with J gene TRBJ2-5; 7 positions agree with TRBD2. TRBV23-1 has ORF status, its function being uncertain. The CDR3 loop reads CASSQSELWRASGETQYF. The DNA for the CDR3 is TGCGCCAGCAGTCAATCGGAGTTGTGGAGGGCTAGCGGCGAGACCCAGTACTTC.